Following are 27 T cell receptor beta chains from one sample sequenced in a study of cytomegalovirus exposure and HLA in healthy donors. PCR employed 60 Vbeta and 13 Jbeta primers. The data were produced by immunoSEQ multiplex PCR, yet TCRdb's version contains in-frame clones alone and is incomplete. The sample shows around 220,000 clones, approximately 68% of them seen only once. The sequenced sample was PBMCs. Receptors were obtained from a woman aged 25 to 39 in good health and CMV-seronegative.

This clone turned up a few times. CDR3: CASSQGEAWRGSNQPQHF. The CDR3 bases are TGCGCCAGCAGCCAAGGGGAAGCATGGAGGGGAAGCAATCAGCCCCAGCATTTT. The chain employs TRBV4-1 and TRBJ1-5; D is possibly TRBD1 (5 bases). Germline-derived CDR1 and CDR2 are MGHRA and YSYEKL. This CDR3 is 18 amino acids long. Trimming pared 1 base from V and 1 base from J, leaving 17 bases between.

For the CDR3, the DNA is TGTGCCATCAGTGAGTCGGAACAGGGGTATCAGCCCCAGCATTTT. Amino acids: CAISESEQGYQPQHF. The J gene is TRBJ1-5, the V gene TRBV10-3; TRBD1 aligns across 7 bases. This CDR3 is built from 15 residues. V shed 0 bases and J 5 bases; nucleotides not matched to a gene: 4. Germline V gives CDR1 ENHRY, CDR2 SYGVKD.

J is TRBJ2-7 and V is TRBV5-8, with D tentatively TRBD2 (5 bases). This CDR3 has 14 residues. Germline V lookup: CDR1 SGHTS, CDR2 YDEGEE. V shed 7 bases and J shed 3 bases, with 17 bases lying between them. CDR3 sequence (DNA): TGTGCCAGCCGGCTGGACCCTGAGGGCTACGAGCAGTACTTC. As protein: CASRLDPEGYEQYF.

This clone showed up just a few times. The rearrangement links TRBV6-5 to TRBJ1-5; D is unclear. Germline V lookup: CDR1 MNHEY, CDR2 SVGAGI. This CDR3 has 13 amino acids. Trimming pared 0 bases from V and 7 bases from J, leaving 7 bases between. The CDR3 region is CASSYSLAQPQHF. The CDR3, as DNA: TGTGCCAGCAGTTACTCCTTAGCCCAGCCCCAGCATTTT.

This clone occurred once. The chain combines TRBV7-9 with TRBJ2-7; 8 bases line up with TRBD1. Trimming took 2 bases from V and 5 from J; bases not matched to a gene: 11. Per the germline V gene, CDR1 is SEHNR and CDR2 is FQNEAQ (reference sequence). This CDR3 region has 16 residues. The chain's CDR3 is CASSLYGTGGPNEQYF. The CDR3 bases are TGTGCCAGCAGCTTATACGGGACAGGCGGCCCCAACGAGCAGTACTTC.

The rearrangement links TRBV7-9 to TRBJ2-3, with unresolved D. The germline V gene encodes CDR1 SEHNR and CDR2 FQNEAQ (reference sequence). The CDR3 sequence is 16 residues long. Between the trimmed V and J ends, which lost 4 bases and 3 bases, there was a span of 17 bases. This chain's CDR3 is CASSSAGQAWTDTQYF. The CDR3 DNA reads as TGTGCCAGCAGCTCCGCCGGTCAGGCTTGGACAGATACGCAGTATTTT.

V usage is TRBV7-2 and J usage is TRBJ2-1, with 9 positions matching TRBD2. The junction had 6 bases not matched to a gene; V was cut back by 5 bases and J by 4 bases. This CDR3 comprises 15 residues. In germline, CDR1 is SGHTA, CDR2 FQGNSA. CDR3 sequence: CASSLSSGEYNEQFF. In nucleotides, the CDR3 is TGTGCCAGCAGCCTTTCTAGCGGGGAATACAATGAGCAGTTCTTC.

The chain couples TRBV5-1 to TRBJ1-1; D is perhaps TRBD1 (5 bases). The V end lost 3 bases, the J end lost 1 base, and 16 bases lay between the germline ends. The CDR3 totals 16 residues. Germline V gene data show CDR1 as SGHRS and CDR2 as YFSETQ. The chain's CDR3 is CASSWGDRDANTEAFF. The CDR3 bases are TGCGCCAGCAGCTGGGGTGACAGAGACGCGAACACTGAAGCTTTCTTT.

V is TRBV13 and J is TRBJ2-5, with D perhaps matching TRBD2 (6 bases). Germline V gene lookup returns CDR1 PRHDT and CDR2 FYEKMQ (reference sequence). This CDR3 spans 14 amino acids. Trimming shortened V by 5 bases and J by 3 bases, and 13 bases separated the two germline ends. CDR3 DNA: TGTGCCAGCAGCCTCGGACGGGGGAAAGAGACCCAGTACTTC. It yields the protein CASSLGRGKETQYF.

The chain links TRBV5-1 to TRBJ2-5, with TRBD2 identical over 7 bases. V trimming: 5 bases; J trimming: 4 bases; junction bases outside the gene matches: 8. Germline CDR1 SGHRS, CDR2 YFSETQ. The CDR3 has 14 residues. The CDR3: CASRGGVDGETQYF. CDR3 DNA: TGCGCCAGCAGGGGAGGGGTCGATGGAGAGACCCAGTACTTC.

The rearrangement uses TRBV29-1 and TRBJ2-1, with TRBD1 as a possible D gene (5 bases). The CDR3 contains 15 residues. Germline V gene data show CDR1 as SQVTM and CDR2 as ANQGSEA. Trimming stripped 5 bases from V and 0 bases from J, with 14 bases between. CDR3 nucleotides: TGCAGCGTTAGCGTACAGGACATCTCCTACAATGAGCAGTTCTTC. This codes for CSVSVQDISYNEQFF.

The rearrangement links TRBV6-5 to TRBJ2-1; 8 nucleotides align to TRBD2. The CDR3 totals 16 residues. The germline gives CDR1 MNHEY, CDR2 SVGAGI. After removal of 2 bases from V and 9 bases from J, the junction contained 12 bases not matched to a gene. The CDR3 reads CASSYGSSGSSREQFF. The CDR3 nucleotides read TGTGCCAGCAGTTACGGGTCGAGCGGGAGTTCTCGTGAGCAGTTCTTC.

The rearrangement joins TRBV6-1 to TRBJ1-6; 7 bases are shared with TRBD1. CDR3 length: 14 amino acids. The ends lost 8 bases at V and 4 bases at J; junction bases unmatched: 5. Germline V gene lookup returns CDR1 MNHNS and CDR2 SASEGT. The CDR3, as DNA: TGTGCCAGCCGCAAGGGACAGTATAATTCACCCCTCCACTTT. It translates to CASRKGQYNSPLHF.

This sequence joins TRBV19 and TRBJ1-1; 7 nucleotides line up with TRBD1. Per the germline V gene, CDR1 is LNHDA and CDR2 is SQIVND (reference sequence). The length of the CDR3 is 15 residues. Germline trimming cut 3 bases from V and 5 bases from J; bases unmatched to any gene: 9. CDR3 bases: TGTGCCAGTAGTATTCACAGGGGCCACGGGACTGAAGCTTTCTTT. Translated, it gives CASSIHRGHGTEAFF.

J is TRBJ2-2 and V is TRBV25-1; 11 bases line up with TRBD2. Trimming removed 3 bases from V and 4 bases from J; junction bases left unmatched: 7. The germline CDR1 and CDR2 sequences are MGHDK and SYGVNS. The CDR3 covers 17 residues. The CDR3 sequence is CASSEFTSGSSTGELFF. CDR3 DNA sequence: TGTGCCAGCAGTGAGTTTACTAGCGGGAGTAGCACCGGGGAGCTGTTTTTT. Supplemented by reference TRBV25-1 and TRBJ2-2, the full variable domain reads EADIYQTPRYLVIGTGKKITLECSQTMGHDKMYWYQQDPGMELHLIHYSYGVNSTEKGDLSSESTVSRIRTEHFPLTLESARPSHTSQYLCASSEFTSGSSTGELFFGEGSRLTVL.

The chain employs TRBV5-5 and TRBJ2-5; D may be TRBD2 (5 bases). The germline V and J ends were trimmed by 2 bases and 1 base, with 18 bases remaining between them. The CDR3 covers 17 residues. Germline V gene data show CDR1 as SGHKS and CDR2 as YYEKEE (reference sequence). The CDR3 sequence is CASSLLDPTYPQETQYF. DNA of the CDR3: TGTGCCAGCAGCTTACTAGACCCGACCTACCCCCAAGAGACCCAGTACTTC.

The V gene is TRBV7-9, the J gene TRBJ2-5, with 7 bases identical to TRBD2. CDR1 is SEHNR, CDR2 FQNEAQ, per germline (reference sequence). The J segment lost 2 bases and the V segment lost 1 base, leaving 7 bases of the junction unmatched. This CDR3 has 16 amino acids. CDR3 sequence (DNA): TGTGCCAGCAGCTTAGGGCCTAGCGGCAAACAAGAGACCCAGTACTTC. Protein sequence: CASSLGPSGKQETQYF.

The CDR3 nucleotides read TGCACCAGCAGCCAAGATGAAGCGGGGGAGTACAATGAGCAGTTCTTC. Its protein product is CTSSQDEAGEYNEQFF. This chain links TRBV1 with TRBJ2-1; the DNA was not used to check the table's D call, TRBD2. TRBV1 is a documented pseudogene. The CDR3 spans 16 residues.

The gene calls are TRBV4-1 and TRBJ1-6, with 7 nucleotides matching TRBD1. The junction had 15 bases not matched to a gene; V was cut back by 3 bases and J by 7 bases. The CDR3 loop spans 18 amino acids. Per the germline V gene, CDR1 is MGHRA and CDR2 is YSYEKL. CDR3 sequence reads: CASSQVLITGQNNSPLHF. CDR3 nucleotide sequence: TGCGCCAGCAGCCAGGTTCTTATTACGGGACAGAACAATTCACCCCTCCACTTT.

This clone came up a few times. The V gene is TRBV7-9, the J gene TRBJ1-1; the D is unclear. Trimming shortened V by 2 bases and J by 2 bases, and 6 bases separated the two germline ends. CDR3 length equals 13 residues. The germline V gene encodes CDR1 SEHNR and CDR2 FQNEAQ (reference sequence). CDR3 in amino acids: CASSLQVNTEAFF. CDR3 nucleotides: TGTGCCAGCAGCTTACAGGTTAACACTGAAGCTTTCTTT.

The gene calls are TRBV6-5 and TRBJ2-1, with TRBD2 identical over 10 bases. The germline V gene has CDR1 MNHEY and CDR2 SVGAGI. The ends lost 0 bases at V and 6 bases at J; junction bases unmatched: 2. This CDR3 comprises 15 residues. CDR3 nucleotides: TGTGCCAGCAGTTACTCAGCGGGGGGGACCAATGAGCAGTTCTTC. Amino acids: CASSYSAGGTNEQFF.

Only a few counts were recorded for this clone. This chain uses TRBV7-2 with TRBJ2-3; 10 bases fit TRBD2. V was clipped by 4 bases and J by 4 bases; unmatched bases: 8. CDR3 length: 16 amino acids. Germline V lookup: CDR1 SGHTA, CDR2 FQGNSA. The CDR3 reads CASSSLAGAIADTQYF. The CDR3 region has the DNA TGTGCCAGCAGCTCCCTAGCGGGGGCTATCGCAGATACGCAGTATTTT.

This clone was detected a few times. J is TRBJ1-1 and V is TRBV27, with a tentative D call TRBD1 (6 bases). This CDR3 is 11 amino acids long. The V gene lost 8 bases and the J gene lost 7 bases, with 11 bases spanning the gap. Germline assignment: CDR1 MNHEY and CDR2 SMNVEV (reference sequence). CDR3 loop: CASEQGLEAFF. CDR3 sequence (DNA): TGTGCCAGCGAACAGGGTCTTGAAGCTTTCTTT.

Details on this clone: A junction end diverges from the germline sequence, so it may reflect a read error. The same CDR3 arises from other DNA sequences in this sample as well. V and J are TRBV25-1 and TRBJ1-6; the D gene is possibly TRBD1 (6 bases). This CDR3 spans 16 amino acids. The germline V gene encodes CDR1 MGHDK and CDR2 SYGVNS. In DNA form, the CDR3 reads TGTGCCAGCAGTGACGGGACATCGCTCTATAATTCCCCCCTCCACTTT. Translated: CASSDGTSLYNSPLHF.

This sequence joins TRBV6-5 and TRBJ2-2, with 9 bases that match TRBD1. In germline, CDR1 is MNHEY, CDR2 SVGAGI. The CDR3 covers 14 residues. The V gene end was trimmed by 5 bases and the J gene end by 3 bases; junction bases not matched to a gene: 1. In nucleotides, the CDR3 is TGTGCCAGCAGTCGGGACAGGGACACCGGGGAGCTGTTTTTT. Amino acid sequence: CASSRDRDTGELFF.

The chain employs TRBV19 and TRBJ1-2; perhaps TRBD1 as D (6 bases). CDR3 length: 13 residues. V lost 6 bases to trimming and J lost 2 bases, with 10 bases between them. Germline values: CDR1 LNHDA, CDR2 SQIVND (reference sequence). CDR3 residues: CASSTTGNYGYTF. DNA of the CDR3: TGTGCCAGTAGCACCACAGGGAACTATGGCTACACCTTC.

This chain connects TRBV5-6 to TRBJ1-2; the D gene is possibly TRBD1 (6 bases). With 2 bases removed from V and 8 bases from J, the gap between germline ends came to 10 bases. Germline CDR1 and CDR2: SGHDT and YYEEEE. The CDR3 is 12 amino acids. The CDR3 sequence: CASSLSGVGYTF. The CDR3 DNA reads as TGTGCCAGCAGCTTATCAGGGGTAGGCTACACCTTC. Filled out from reference TRBV5-6 and TRBJ1-2, the complete variable domain reads DAGVTQSPTHLIKTRGQQVTLRCSPKSGHDTVSWYQQALGQGPQFIFQYYEEEERQRGNFPDRFSGHQFPNYSSELNVNALLLGDSALYLCASSLSGVGYTFGSGTRLTVV.